The clone carrying this T cell receptor beta chain was counted only a few times. Its antigen is not identified. Expressed TCRB transcripts were sequenced because the entire RNA isolate underwent reverse transcription. Clones were read by immunoSEQ multiplex PCR, and TCRdb kept only the in-frame ones, dropping some. The repertoire holds 300,000 or so clones, with roughly 8.8% as singletons. These data originate in a study of beta chain features in type 1 diabetes. Study-wide results and limits: Whether TCRB rearrangement is influenced by HLA type was left unresolved in this analysis. Patients with Type 1 diabetes showed moderately but significantly shorter TCRB CDR3s in all four CD4+ subsets. When cDNA is sequenced, cells with high TCR expression could be over-represented. Patients and controls would share equally any PCR tilt toward shorter templates.

Each sorted fraction was over 98% pure. Sample: central memory CD4+ T cells from blood. This clonotype originated in a man aged 25-45 years with type 1 diabetes.

CDR3 DNA: TGTGCCAGCAGCGTAGACCCGAGCCTTATCACCGGGGAGCTGTTTTTT. Translated: CASSVDPSLITGELFF. The chain recombines TRBV9 with TRBJ2-2; no clear D. V lost 0 bases, J lost 4 bases, and 13 bases lay in between. The CDR3 contains 16 residues. Germline CDR1 SGDLS, CDR2 YYNGEE. Looking up the rest from reference TRBV9 and TRBJ2-2 gives the full variable domain: DSGVTQTPKHLITATGQRVTLRCSPRSGDLSVYWYQQSLDQGLQFLIQYYNGEERAKGNILERFSAQQFPDLHSELNLSSLELGDSALYFCASSVDPSLITGELFFGEGSRLTVL.